This TCR beta chain was captured by sequencing in a study of T-cell reconstitution after alpha-beta-depleted transplantation in children. Construction of the TCRbeta library involved unique molecular identifiers. TCRdb independently ran MiXCR on the PCR reads; one entry per CDR3 protein. The data show 80,000 or so distinct CDR3 sequences, about 14% seen once. Looked up from germline, CDR1 is SEHNR and CDR2 is FQNEAQ (reference sequence). This CDR3 has 17 residues. The V gene lost 0 bases and the J gene lost 3 bases, with 18 bases spanning the gap. This clonotype was detected a few times. This chain links TRBV7-9 with TRBJ2-7; D not resolved. The specimen was PBMCs, mostly from graft donor cells, collected 180 days after TCRalphabeta/CD19-depleted stem cell transplant. The source of this sequence is a male patient between 2 and 15 years old who had a stem cell transplant for acute lymphoblastic leukemia, so the T cells may come from the graft donor. CDR3 in amino acids: CASSLALHRGVDYEQYF. The DNA of the CDR3 is TGTGCCAGCAGCTTAGCGCTGCACCGCGGTGTAGACTACGAGCAGTACTTC. Complete variable domain (other parts from reference TRBV7-9 and TRBJ2-7): DTGVSQNPRHKITKRGQNVTFRCDPISEHNRLYWYRQTLGQGPEFLTYFQNEAQLEKSRLLSDRFSAERPKGSFSTLEIQRTEQGDSAMYLCASSLALHRGVDYEQYFGPGTRLTVT.